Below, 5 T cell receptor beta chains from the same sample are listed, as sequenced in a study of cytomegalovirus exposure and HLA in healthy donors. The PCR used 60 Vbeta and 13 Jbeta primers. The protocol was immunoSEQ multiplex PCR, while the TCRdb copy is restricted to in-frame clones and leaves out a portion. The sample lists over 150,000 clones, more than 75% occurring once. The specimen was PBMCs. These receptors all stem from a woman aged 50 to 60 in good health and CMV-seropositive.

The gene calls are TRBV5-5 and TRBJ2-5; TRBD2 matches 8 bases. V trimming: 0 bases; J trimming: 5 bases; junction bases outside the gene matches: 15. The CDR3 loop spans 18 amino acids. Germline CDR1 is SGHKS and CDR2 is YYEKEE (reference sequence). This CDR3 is CASSLGGVGAGVEETQYF. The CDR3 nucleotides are TGTGCCAGCAGCTTGGGGGGGGTGGGAGCGGGAGTGGAGGAGACCCAGTACTTC.

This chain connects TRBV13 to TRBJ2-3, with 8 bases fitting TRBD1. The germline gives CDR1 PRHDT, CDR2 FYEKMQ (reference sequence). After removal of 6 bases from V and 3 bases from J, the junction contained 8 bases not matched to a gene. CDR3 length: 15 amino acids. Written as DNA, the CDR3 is TGTGCCAGCAGTTTAACAGGGGGAAAGACAGATACGCAGTATTTT. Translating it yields CASSLTGGKTDTQYF. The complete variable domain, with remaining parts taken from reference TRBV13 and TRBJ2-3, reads AAGVIQSPRHLIKEKRETATLKCYPIPRHDTVYWYQQGPGQDPQFLISFYEKMQSDKGSIPDRFSAQQFSDYHSELNMSSLELGDSALYFCASSLTGGKTDTQYFGPGTRLTVL.

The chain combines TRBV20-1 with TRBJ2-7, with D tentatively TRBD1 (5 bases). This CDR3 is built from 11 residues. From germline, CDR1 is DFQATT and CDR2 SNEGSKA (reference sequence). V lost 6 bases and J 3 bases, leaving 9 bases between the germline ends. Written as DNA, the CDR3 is TGCAGTGCCCAAGGGGTCTACGAGCAGTACTTC. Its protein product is CSAQGVYEQYF.

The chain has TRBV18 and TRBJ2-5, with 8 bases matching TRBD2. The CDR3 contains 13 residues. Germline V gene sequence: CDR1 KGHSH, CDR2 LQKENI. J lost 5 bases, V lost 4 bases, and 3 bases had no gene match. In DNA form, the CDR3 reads TGTGCCAGCTCACTTCAGCGGGGGGAGACCCAGTACTTC. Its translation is CASSLQRGETQYF.

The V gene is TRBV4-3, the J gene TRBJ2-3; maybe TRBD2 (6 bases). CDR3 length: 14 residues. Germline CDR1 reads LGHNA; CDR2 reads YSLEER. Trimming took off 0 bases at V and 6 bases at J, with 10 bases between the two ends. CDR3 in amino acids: CASSQEGSGDTQYF. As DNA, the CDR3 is TGCGCCAGCAGCCAAGAAGGGAGCGGGGATACGCAGTATTTT.